Sequencing of this T cell receptor beta chain was carried out in a study of blood T cell repertoires in COVID-19. In the authors' workflow: Counts of nucleated cells, estimated from reference gene primer amplification, were obtained. The protocol was immunoSEQ multiplex PCR, while the TCRdb copy is restricted to in-frame clones and leaves out a portion. V and J calls and clone size are given by that table; D and trimming were obtained from the DNA. The table includes about 270,000 clones, about 88% detected once. From germline, CDR1 is SSHAT and CDR2 FNYEAQ (reference sequence). CDR3 size: 16 residues. This clone was observed once. Germline and junction disagree at one end, which may indicate a read error.

The sequence derives from a woman aged 45-59 years who had recovered from COVID-19. V is TRBV7-7 and J is TRBJ2-1, with 8 nucleotides matching TRBD1. Sequencing was carried out using PBMCs or T cells enriched from blood (not recorded which). CDR3 DNA sequence: TGTGCTAGCAGCTACCGACAGGGGACGGCCTACAATGAGCAGTTCTTC. It is translated as CASSYRQGTAYNEQFF.